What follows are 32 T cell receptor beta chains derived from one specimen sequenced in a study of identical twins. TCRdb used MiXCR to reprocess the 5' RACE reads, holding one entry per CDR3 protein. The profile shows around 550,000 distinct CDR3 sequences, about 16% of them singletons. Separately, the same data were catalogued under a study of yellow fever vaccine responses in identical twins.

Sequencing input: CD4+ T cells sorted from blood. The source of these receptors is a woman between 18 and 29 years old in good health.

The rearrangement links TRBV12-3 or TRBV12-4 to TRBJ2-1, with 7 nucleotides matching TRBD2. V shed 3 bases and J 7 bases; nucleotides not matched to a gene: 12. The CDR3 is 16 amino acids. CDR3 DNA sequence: TGTGCCAGCAGTTTTCGGGTGGGCGGGAGTAAGAATGAGCAGTTCTTC. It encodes CASSFRVGGSKNEQFF.

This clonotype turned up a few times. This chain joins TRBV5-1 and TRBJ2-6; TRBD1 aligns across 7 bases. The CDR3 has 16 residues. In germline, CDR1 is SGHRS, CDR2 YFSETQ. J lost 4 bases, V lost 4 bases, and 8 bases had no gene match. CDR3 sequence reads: CASSPQTGVGANVLTF. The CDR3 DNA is TGCGCCAGCAGCCCCCAAACAGGGGTCGGGGCCAACGTCCTGACTTTC.

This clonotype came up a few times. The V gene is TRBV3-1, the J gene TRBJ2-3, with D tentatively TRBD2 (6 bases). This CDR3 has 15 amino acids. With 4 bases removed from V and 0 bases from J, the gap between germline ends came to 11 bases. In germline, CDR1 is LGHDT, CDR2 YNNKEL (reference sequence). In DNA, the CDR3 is TGTGCCAGCAGCCGAGGGGACTTCAGCACAGATACGCAGTATTTT. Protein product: CASSRGDFSTDTQYF.

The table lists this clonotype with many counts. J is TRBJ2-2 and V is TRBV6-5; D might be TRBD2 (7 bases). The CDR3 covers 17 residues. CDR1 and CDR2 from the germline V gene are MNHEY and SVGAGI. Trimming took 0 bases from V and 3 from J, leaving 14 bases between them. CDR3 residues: CASSYSKGGAHTGELFF. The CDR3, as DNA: TGTGCCAGCAGTTACTCGAAGGGGGGGGCCCACACCGGGGAGCTGTTTTTT.

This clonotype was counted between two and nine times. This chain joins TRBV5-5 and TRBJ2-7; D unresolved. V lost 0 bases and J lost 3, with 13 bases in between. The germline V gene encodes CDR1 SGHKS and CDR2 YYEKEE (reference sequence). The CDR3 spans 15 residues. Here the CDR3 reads CASSLGVGQYYEQYV. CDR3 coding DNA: TGTGCCAGCAGCTTGGGGGTAGGGCAGTACTACGAGCAGTACGTC.

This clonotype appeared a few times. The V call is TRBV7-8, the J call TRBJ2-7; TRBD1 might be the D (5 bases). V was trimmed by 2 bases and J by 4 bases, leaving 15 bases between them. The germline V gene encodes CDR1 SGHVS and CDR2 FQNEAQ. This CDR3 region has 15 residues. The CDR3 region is CASSLQWQGIYEQYV. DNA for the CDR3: TGTGCCAGCAGCTTACAGTGGCAGGGTATATACGAGCAGTACGTC.

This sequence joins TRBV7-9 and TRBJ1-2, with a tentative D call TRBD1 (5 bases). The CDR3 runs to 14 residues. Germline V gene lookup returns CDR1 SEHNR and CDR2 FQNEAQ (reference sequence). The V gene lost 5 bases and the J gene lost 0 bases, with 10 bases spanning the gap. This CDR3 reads CASSPGQANYGYTF. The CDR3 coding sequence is TGTGCCAGCAGCCCAGGACAAGCTAACTATGGCTACACCTTC.

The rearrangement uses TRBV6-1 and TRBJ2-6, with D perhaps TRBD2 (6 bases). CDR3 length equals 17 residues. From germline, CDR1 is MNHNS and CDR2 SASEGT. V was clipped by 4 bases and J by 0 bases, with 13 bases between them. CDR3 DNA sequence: TGTGCCAGCAGTGGCCGGGACTGGCTCTCTGGGGCCAACGTCCTGACTTTC. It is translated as CASSGRDWLSGANVLTF.

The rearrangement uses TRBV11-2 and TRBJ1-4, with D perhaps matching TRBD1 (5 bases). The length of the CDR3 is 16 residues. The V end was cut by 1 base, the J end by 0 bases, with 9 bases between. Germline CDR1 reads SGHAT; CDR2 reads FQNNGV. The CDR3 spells CASSLAGSATNEKLFF. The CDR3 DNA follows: TGTGCCAGCAGCTTAGCAGGGAGTGCAACTAATGAAAAACTGTTTTTT.

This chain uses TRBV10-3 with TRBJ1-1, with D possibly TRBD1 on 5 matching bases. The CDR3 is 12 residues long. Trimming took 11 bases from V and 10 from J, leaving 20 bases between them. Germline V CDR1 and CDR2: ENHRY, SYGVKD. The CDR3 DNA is TGTGCCGCCTCGGCAGGGAGAGAGGTAGCTTTCTTT. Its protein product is CAASAGREVAFF.

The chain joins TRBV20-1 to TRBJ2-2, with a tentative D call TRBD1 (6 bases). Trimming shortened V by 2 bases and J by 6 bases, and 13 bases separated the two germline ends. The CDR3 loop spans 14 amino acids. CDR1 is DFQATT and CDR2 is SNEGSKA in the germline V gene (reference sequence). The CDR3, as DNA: TGCAGTGCTAGACAGGGGTTTCGGGCCGGGGAGCTGTTTTTT. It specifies CSARQGFRAGELFF.

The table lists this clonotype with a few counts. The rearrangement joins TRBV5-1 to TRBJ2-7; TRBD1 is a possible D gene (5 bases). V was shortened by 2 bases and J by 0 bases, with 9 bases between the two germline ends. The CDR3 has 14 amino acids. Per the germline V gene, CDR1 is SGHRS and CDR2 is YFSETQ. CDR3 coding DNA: TGCGCCAGCAGCTTAACAGACAGCTCCTACGAGCAGTACGTC. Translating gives CASSLTDSSYEQYV.

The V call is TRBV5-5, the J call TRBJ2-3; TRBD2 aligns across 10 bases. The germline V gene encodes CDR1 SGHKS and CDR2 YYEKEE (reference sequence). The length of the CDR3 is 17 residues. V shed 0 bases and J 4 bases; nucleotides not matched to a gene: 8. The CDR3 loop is CASSLAGLAGVPDTQYF. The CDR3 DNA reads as TGTGCCAGCAGCTTGGCCGGGCTAGCGGGAGTCCCAGATACGCAGTATTTT.

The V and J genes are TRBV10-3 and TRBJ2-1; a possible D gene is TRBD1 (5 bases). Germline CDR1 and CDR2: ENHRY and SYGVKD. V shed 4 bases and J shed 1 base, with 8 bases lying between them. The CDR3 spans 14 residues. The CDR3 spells CAISGSGSYNEQFF. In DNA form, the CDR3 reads TGTGCCATCAGTGGTTCAGGGTCCTACAATGAGCAGTTCTTC.

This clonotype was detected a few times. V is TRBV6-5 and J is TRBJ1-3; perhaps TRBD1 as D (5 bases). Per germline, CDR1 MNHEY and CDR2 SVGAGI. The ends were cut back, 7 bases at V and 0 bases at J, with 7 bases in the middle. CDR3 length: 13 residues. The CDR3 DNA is TGTGCCAGCAAGGGACTCTCTGGAAACACCATATATTTT. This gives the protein CASKGLSGNTIYF.

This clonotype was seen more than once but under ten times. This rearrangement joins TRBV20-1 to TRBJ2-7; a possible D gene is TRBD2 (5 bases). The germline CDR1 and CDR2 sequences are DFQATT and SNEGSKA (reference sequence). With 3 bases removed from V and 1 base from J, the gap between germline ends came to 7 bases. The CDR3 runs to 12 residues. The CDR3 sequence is CSASGSSYEQYV. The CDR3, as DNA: TGCAGTGCTAGTGGGAGTTCCTACGAGCAGTACGTC.

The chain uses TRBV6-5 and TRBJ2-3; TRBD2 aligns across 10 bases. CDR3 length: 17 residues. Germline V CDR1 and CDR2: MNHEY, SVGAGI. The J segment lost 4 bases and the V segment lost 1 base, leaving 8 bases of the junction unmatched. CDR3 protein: CASSYLLSGGNADTQYF. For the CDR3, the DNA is TGTGCCAGCAGTTACTTACTTAGCGGGGGGAACGCAGATACGCAGTATTTT.

The CDR3 protein is CASGGTFYEQYV. For the CDR3, the DNA is TGTGCCAGCGGGGGTACGTTCTACGAGCAGTACGTC. The rearrangement links TRBV7-6 to TRBJ2-7; the D call may be TRBD1 or TRBD2 (5 bases each). Between the trimmed V and J ends, which lost 8 bases and 3 bases, there was a span of 11 bases. Germline CDR1 is SGHVS and CDR2 is FNYEAQ. This CDR3 is built from 12 residues.

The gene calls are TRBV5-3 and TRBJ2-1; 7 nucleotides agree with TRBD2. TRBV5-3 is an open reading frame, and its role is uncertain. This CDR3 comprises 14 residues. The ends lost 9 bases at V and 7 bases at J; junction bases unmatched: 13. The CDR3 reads CAIGRGVLGNEQFF. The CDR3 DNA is TGTGCCATCGGCCGGGGGGTCCTCGGGAATGAGCAGTTCTTC.

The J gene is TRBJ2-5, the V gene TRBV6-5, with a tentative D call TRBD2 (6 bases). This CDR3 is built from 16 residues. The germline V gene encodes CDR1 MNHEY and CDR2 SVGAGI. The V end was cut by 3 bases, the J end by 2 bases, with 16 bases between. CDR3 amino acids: CASSYTTPGTQETQYF. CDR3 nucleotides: TGTGCCAGCAGTTATACTACTCCGGGGACTCAAGAGACCCAGTACTTC.

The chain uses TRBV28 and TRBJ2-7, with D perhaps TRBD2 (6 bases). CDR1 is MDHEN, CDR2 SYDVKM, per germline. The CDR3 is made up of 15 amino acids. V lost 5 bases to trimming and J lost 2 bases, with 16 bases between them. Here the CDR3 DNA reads TGTGCCAGCAGTAATTGGAGGGGTTCCACCTACGAGCAGTACTTC. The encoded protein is CASSNWRGSTYEQYF.

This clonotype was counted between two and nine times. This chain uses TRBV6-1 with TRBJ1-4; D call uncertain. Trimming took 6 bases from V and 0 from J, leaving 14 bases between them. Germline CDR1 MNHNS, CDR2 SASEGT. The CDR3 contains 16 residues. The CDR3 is CASRRERTATNEKLFF. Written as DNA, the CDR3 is TGTGCCAGCAGGCGGGAGAGAACTGCAACTAATGAAAAACTGTTTTTT.

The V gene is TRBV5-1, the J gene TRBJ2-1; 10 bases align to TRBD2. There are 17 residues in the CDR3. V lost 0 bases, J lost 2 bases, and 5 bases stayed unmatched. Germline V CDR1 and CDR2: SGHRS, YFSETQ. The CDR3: CASSLAGSGGPYNEQFF. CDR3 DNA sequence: TGCGCCAGCAGCTTGGCGGGTAGCGGGGGGCCCTACAATGAGCAGTTCTTC.

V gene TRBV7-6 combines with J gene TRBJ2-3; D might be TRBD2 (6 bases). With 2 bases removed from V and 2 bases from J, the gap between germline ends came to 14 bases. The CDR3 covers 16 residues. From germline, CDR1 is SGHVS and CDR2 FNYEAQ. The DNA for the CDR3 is TGTGCCAGCAGCTTAACCCTTGGGGGGTACACAGATACGCAGTATTTT. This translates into CASSLTLGGYTDTQYF. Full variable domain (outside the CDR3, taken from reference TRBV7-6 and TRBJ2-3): GAGVSQSPRYKVTKRGQDVALRCDPISGHVSLYWYRQALGQGPEFLTYFNYEAQQDKSGLPNDRFSAERPEGSISTLTIQRTEQRDSAMYRCASSLTLGGYTDTQYFGPGTRLTVL.

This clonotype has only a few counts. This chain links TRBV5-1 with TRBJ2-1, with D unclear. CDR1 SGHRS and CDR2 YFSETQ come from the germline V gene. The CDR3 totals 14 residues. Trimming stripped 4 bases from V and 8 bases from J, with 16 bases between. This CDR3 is CASSPDRVVHEQFF. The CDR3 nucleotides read TGCGCCAGCAGCCCGGATCGGGTCGTCCATGAGCAGTTCTTC.

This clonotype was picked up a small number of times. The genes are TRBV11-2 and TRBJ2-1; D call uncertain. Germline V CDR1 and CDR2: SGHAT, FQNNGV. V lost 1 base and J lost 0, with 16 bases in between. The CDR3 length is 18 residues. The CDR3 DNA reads TGTGCCAGCAGCTTAGGATCAGGAACCCTATTCTCCTACAATGAGCAGTTCTTC. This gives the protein CASSLGSGTLFSYNEQFF.

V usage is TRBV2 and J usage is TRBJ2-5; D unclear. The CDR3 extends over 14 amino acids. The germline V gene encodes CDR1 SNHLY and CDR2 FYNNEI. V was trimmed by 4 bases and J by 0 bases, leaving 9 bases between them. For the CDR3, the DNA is TGTGCCAGCAGTGGGTACTCGTACCAAGAGACCCAGTACTTC. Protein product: CASSGYSYQETQYF.

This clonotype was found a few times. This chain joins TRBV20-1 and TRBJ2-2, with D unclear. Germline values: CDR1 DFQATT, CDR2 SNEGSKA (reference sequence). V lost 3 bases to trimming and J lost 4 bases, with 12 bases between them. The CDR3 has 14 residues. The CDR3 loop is CSARPPVVTGELFF. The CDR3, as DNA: TGCAGTGCTAGGCCCCCCGTCGTCACCGGGGAGCTGTTTTTT.

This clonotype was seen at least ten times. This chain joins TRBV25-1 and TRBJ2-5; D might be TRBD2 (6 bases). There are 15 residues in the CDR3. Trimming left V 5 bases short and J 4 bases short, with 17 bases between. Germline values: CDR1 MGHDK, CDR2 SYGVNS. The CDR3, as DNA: TGTGCCAGCAGTCCTCCCCCGACTAGGGGAGAGACCCAGTACTTC. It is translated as CASSPPPTRGETQYF.

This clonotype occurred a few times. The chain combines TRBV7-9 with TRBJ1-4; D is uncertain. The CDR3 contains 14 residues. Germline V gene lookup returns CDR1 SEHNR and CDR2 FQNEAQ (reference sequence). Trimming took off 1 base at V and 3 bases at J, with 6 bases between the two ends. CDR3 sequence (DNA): TGTGCCAGCAGCTTAGGACACCCTAATGAAAAACTGTTTTTT. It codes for CASSLGHPNEKLFF.

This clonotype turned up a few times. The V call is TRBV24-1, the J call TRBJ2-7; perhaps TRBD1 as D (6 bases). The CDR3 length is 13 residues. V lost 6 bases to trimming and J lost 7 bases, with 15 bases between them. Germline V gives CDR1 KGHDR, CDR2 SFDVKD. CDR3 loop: CATSSTGTGEQYF. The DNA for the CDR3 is TGTGCCACCAGTTCAACAGGGACGGGAGAGCAGTACTTC.

For the CDR3, the DNA is TGTGCCAGCAACCGAAGATTAGCGGGAAACACCGGGGAGCTGTTTTTT. Its translation is CASNRRLAGNTGELFF. The V and J genes are TRBV7-2 and TRBJ2-2, with 8 bases identical to TRBD2. Trimming cost V 7 bases and J 2 bases; bases outside gene matches: 9. CDR3 length equals 16 residues. The germline V gene encodes CDR1 SGHTA and CDR2 FQGNSA.